The 13 T cell receptor beta chains listed next were all sequenced from one sample in a study of T cells in Graves' hyperthyroidism and ophthalmopathy. RNA transcripts yielded amplified TCR beta CDR3 regions. RT-PCR in the first round (using the HTBI primer set) targeted the TCR CDR3. TCRdb re-analysed the multiplex PCR reads in MiXCR, keeping a single row per CDR3 protein. The sample lists about 640,000 distinct CDR3 sequences, about 20% occurring once. The sequenced material came from blood. The origin of the receptors is a man between 25 and 39 years old with Graves' ophthalmopathy.

The rearrangement uses TRBV24-1 and TRBJ2-2, with a weak D call TRBD2 (6 bases). This CDR3 spans 16 amino acids. With 1 base removed from V and 3 bases from J, the gap between germline ends came to 11 bases. From germline, CDR1 is KGHDR and CDR2 SFDVKD. The CDR3 nucleotides read TGTGCCACCAGTGATTTTGGCGGGAAGGACACCGGGGAGCTGTTTTTT. Translated: CATSDFGGKDTGELFF.

This clonotype came up once. The V call is TRBV9, the J call TRBJ2-7, with D hard to call. Germline V gene data show CDR1 as SGDLS and CDR2 as YYNGEE. V was pared by 0 bases and J by 0 bases, with 10 bases between. The CDR3 sequence is 15 residues long. CDR3 in amino acids: CASSVGLLSSYEQYF. The CDR3, as DNA: TGTGCCAGCAGCGTAGGACTTCTAAGCTCCTACGAGCAGTACTTC.

This clonotype was seen only a few times. As DNA, the CDR3 is TGTGCCAGCCCCCATAGAAATCAGCCCCAGCATTTT. It encodes CASPHRNQPQHF. The genes are TRBV6-1 and TRBJ1-5; D not resolved. V was shortened by 8 bases and J by 4 bases, with 9 bases between the two germline ends. This CDR3 region has 12 residues. CDR1 and CDR2 (germline): MNHNS, SASEGT.

V is TRBV27 and J is TRBJ2-7; 11 bases align to TRBD2. The CDR3 runs 14 residues. Germline trimming cut 5 bases from V and 3 bases from J; bases unmatched to any gene: 3. CDR1 and CDR2 from the germline V gene are MNHEY and SMNVEV (reference sequence). CDR3 protein: CASSISGGVYEQYF. CDR3 in DNA: TGTGCCAGCAGTATTAGCGGGGGGGTCTACGAGCAGTACTTC.

The V gene is TRBV6-1, the J gene TRBJ2-7; D is undetermined. CDR3 length: 13 residues. V was clipped by 6 bases and J by 7 bases, with 16 bases between them. Germline CDR1 and CDR2: MNHNS and SASEGT. The DNA for the CDR3 is TGTGCCAGCAGCCCCCATAGCCGGTCGGAGCAGTACTTC. Translating it yields CASSPHSRSEQYF.

This clonotype was detected ten times or more. V and J are TRBV2 and TRBJ2-2, with TRBD1 as a possible D gene (6 bases). This CDR3 spans 14 amino acids. The V gene's germline CDR1 is SNHLY and CDR2 FYNNEI. V shed 5 bases and J shed 7 bases, with 14 bases lying between them. This CDR3 is CASSNQGLDGELFF. The DNA of the CDR3 is TGTGCCAGCAGTAATCAGGGGTTGGACGGGGAGCTGTTTTTT. The whole variable domain, filled in from reference TRBV2 and TRBJ2-2, reads EPEVTQTPSHQVTQMGQEVILRCVPISNHLYFYWYRQILGQKVEFLVSFYNNEISEKSEIFDDQFSVERPDGSNFTLKIRSTKLEDSAMYFCASSNQGLDGELFFGEGSRLTVL.

V is TRBV29-1 and J is TRBJ2-3, with 11 bases identical to TRBD2. This CDR3 is 15 amino acids long. V dropped 6 bases and J dropped 2; count of bases not matched to a gene: 7. The germline gives CDR1 SQVTM, CDR2 ANQGSEA. This CDR3 is CSVVRLAGNTDTQYF. In nucleotides, the CDR3 is TGCAGCGTCGTACGACTAGCGGGGAACACAGATACGCAGTATTTT.

A few counts support this clonotype. This chain links TRBV28 with TRBJ2-2; 9 bases are a match to TRBD1. V lost 11 bases to trimming and J lost 3 bases; unmatched junction nucleotides: 4. Germline V gives CDR1 MDHEN, CDR2 SYDVKM. The CDR3 spans 13 residues. In DNA, the CDR3 is TGTGCCGGCCGGGACAGGGACACCGGGGAGCTGTTTTTT. Residues: CAGRDRDTGELFF.

This clonotype has only a few counts. J is TRBJ2-1 and V is TRBV10-3; no definite D call. Germline V gene data show CDR1 as ENHRY and CDR2 as SYGVKD. Trimming cost V 6 bases and J 0 bases, with 9 bases left between them. The CDR3 is 14 amino acids. This chain's CDR3 is CAIRGQSSYNEQFF. In nucleotides, the CDR3 is TGTGCCATCAGGGGCCAGAGCTCCTACAATGAGCAGTTCTTC.

The J gene is TRBJ1-4, the V gene TRBV28; the D is unclear. V lost 6 bases and J 7 bases, leaving 9 bases between the germline ends. Looked up from germline, CDR1 is MDHEN and CDR2 is SYDVKM. The CDR3 is 12 amino acids. The CDR3 region is CASSPGSEKLFF. Here the CDR3 DNA reads TGTGCCAGCAGCCCGGGATCTGAAAAACTGTTTTTT.

This clonotype has just a few counts. The chain links TRBV10-2 to TRBJ1-1; D unresolved. Germline V gene lookup returns CDR1 WSHSY and CDR2 SAAADI. The CDR3 consists of 13 residues. The V and J ends lost 0 bases and 7 bases respectively, with 9 bases between them. The CDR3, as DNA: TGCGCCAGCAGTGAGTCTATTGATGATGAAGCTTTCTTT. Residues: CASSESIDDEAFF.

J is TRBJ2-2 and V is TRBV28; D gene ambiguous. Trimming removed 7 bases at V and 0 bases at J, with 12 bases between. The CDR3 loop spans 15 amino acids. Germline-derived CDR1 and CDR2 are MDHEN and SYDVKM. The DNA for the CDR3 is TGTGCCAGCATGGATGACAAAACGAACACCGGGGAGCTGTTTTTT. Residues: CASMDDKTNTGELFF.

The table lists this clonotype with many counts. The chain recombines TRBV28 with TRBJ2-1; D is unresolved. With 7 bases removed from V and 3 bases from J, the gap between germline ends came to 10 bases. The CDR3 has 13 amino acids. Germline-derived CDR1 and CDR2 are MDHEN and SYDVKM. The CDR3 nucleotides read TGTGCCAGCAAAGGACCGGTCTACAATGAGCAGTTCTTC. Translation: CASKGPVYNEQFF.